These T cell receptor beta chains were read from a single sample in a study of CD8+CD57+ T cells in acquired aplastic anemia. TCRdb processed the reads anew with MiXCR; each CDR3 protein has one entry. The sample includes 150,000 to 200,000 distinct CDR3 sequences, over 60% of them seen just once. Sequencing used sorted CD4+, CD8+, or CD8+CD57+ T cells (not recorded which) from PBMCs. These receptors were taken from a human donor with severe aplastic anemia or a healthy control (not recorded which). Each CDR3 is given with its conserved first and last residue. D genes are given only for firm matches. Rows give clone size only sometimes, using once, few, many, or a class for an expanded clone.

TRBV5-4	TRBJ1-6	-	-	TGTGCCAGCTGCTTGCCGTTCGGAGGACCCCTCCACTTT	CASCLPFGGPLHF
TRBV19	TRBJ1-1	-	-	TGTGCCAGTAGTATCTCCCCCCCTGAAGCTTTCTTT	CASSISPPEAFF
TRBV2	TRBJ2-7	-	-	TGTGCCAGCACACCTCCGACGGCCTACGCCTACGAGCAGTACTTC	CASTPPTAYAYEQYF
TRBV9	TRBJ2-1	-	-	TGTGCCAGCAGCGTAGTGGGCAACTCCTACAATGAGCAGTTCTTC	CASSVVGNSYNEQFF
TRBV5-1	TRBJ1-5	TRBD1	-	TGCGCCAGCAGCCGGGACAGTAGCAATCAGCCCCAGCATTTT	CASSRDSSNQPQHF
TRBV6-2/TRBV6-3	TRBJ2-5	-	-	TGTGCCAGCAGTTACTCGGGCATGGGAAAGGCAGAGACCCAGTACTTC	CASSYSGMGKAETQYF
TRBV7-9	TRBJ2-1	-	many	TGTGCCAGCACCGAGTTCCCCAGCTACAATGAGCAGTTCTTC	CASTEFPSYNEQFF
TRBV20-1	TRBJ2-5	TRBD1	-	TGCAGTGCTACGGGACAGGATCAAGAGACCCAGTACTTC	CSATGQDQETQYF
TRBV20-1	TRBJ1-2	-	many	TGCAGTGCTAGAGATACAGTCCAGTATGGCTACACCTTC	CSARDTVQYGYTF
TRBV12-5	TRBJ2-1	TRBD2	many	TGTGCTAGTGGTTTGACTAGCGGGTCCCCAACCAACAATGAGCAGTTCTTC	CASGLTSGSPTNNEQFF
TRBV20-1	TRBJ1-5	-	-	TGCAGTGCTTCTCGTCGCGGGACTAGCAATCAGCCCCAGCATTTT	CSASRRGTSNQPQHF
TRBV2	TRBJ1-1	-	-	TGTGCCAGCAGTTCATTCAACACTGAAGCTTTCTTT	CASSSFNTEAFF
TRBV7-3	TRBJ1-1	-	-	TGTGCCAGCAGCGACCAAGAGAACACTGAAGCTTTCTTT	CASSDQENTEAFF
TRBV24-1	TRBJ2-3	TRBD1	-	TGTGCCACCCTGACAGGGGCGAGGGATACGCAGTATTTT	CATLTGARDTQYF
TRBV7-9	TRBJ2-5	TRBD1	many	TGTGCCAGCAGCTTCACACAGGGGCGAGAGACCCAGTACTTC	CASSFTQGRETQYF
TRBV19	TRBJ2-7	TRBD2	many	TGTGCCAGTAGTACTAGCGGGAGGGGCGAGCAGTACTTC	CASSTSGRGEQYF
TRBV3-1	TRBJ2-2	TRBD2	-	TGTGCCAGCAGCCAAGGGATAGCGGGGGGGCAAATCGGGGAGCTGTTTTTT	CASSQGIAGGQIGELFF
TRBV2	TRBJ1-2	-	many	TGTGCCAGCAGTGGGGGAGCTAACTATGGCTACACCTTC	CASSGGANYGYTF
TRBV7-8	TRBJ1-4	-	many	TGTGCCAGCAGCTTGGACCTCGCCGGGGGAACTAATGAAAAACTGTTTTTT	CASSLDLAGGTNEKLFF
TRBV2	TRBJ2-7	TRBD1	-	TGTGCCAGCATCTCACACCGGGACAGTTACTCCTACGAGCAGTACTTC	CASISHRDSYSYEQYF
TRBV24-1	TRBJ2-1	-	-	TGTGCCATTCAGGCGGGGTACCAGGCCCGGGCCAATGAGCAGTTCTTC	CAIQAGYQARANEQFF
TRBV5-1	TRBJ1-1	-	-	TGCGCCAGCAGCTTAATATCGGGATCTGGAGCTTTCTTT	CASSLISGSGAFF
TRBV19	TRBJ1-5	-	-	TGTGCCAGTAGTATTAGCCTAAGAGGCAATCAGCCCCAGCATTTT	CASSISLRGNQPQHF
TRBV7-3	TRBJ2-7	TRBD1	-	TGTGCCAGCAGCTCTCCGGACAGGGGCTCCTACGAGCAGTACTTC	CASSSPDRGSYEQYF
TRBV20-1	TRBJ2-7	TRBD1	once	TGCAGTGCTCGGACAGGGATAAACGAGCAGTACTTC	CSARTGINEQYF
TRBV10-3	TRBJ1-2	-	-	TGTGCCATCACCGAGTCAGGGAGGCAATCCTATGGCTACACCTTC	CAITESGRQSYGYTF
TRBV7-3	TRBJ2-5	-	many	TGTGCCAGCAGCTTAACGGGGGGGCGGGAGACCCAGTACTTC	CASSLTGGRETQYF
TRBV19	TRBJ1-2	TRBD1	once	TGTGCCAGTAGTCTATTAGGACAGGCCTATGGCTACACCTTC	CASSLLGQAYGYTF
TRBV9	TRBJ1-1	-	many	TGTGCCAGCAGCGTGTCCCCAGGGGCTCCGCTGGCTTTCTTT	CASSVSPGAPLAFF
TRBV4-2	TRBJ1-4	-	-	TGTGCCAGCAGCCACCCATCACAAAGGGGGAACGAAAAACTGTTTTTT	CASSHPSQRGNEKLFF
TRBV6-4	TRBJ1-6	-	-	TGTGCCAGCAGTGAAGGCCGGGAGAATTCACCCCTCCACTTT	CASSEGRENSPLHF
TRBV24-1	TRBJ2-3	-	-	TGTGCCACCAGTGTCCCACGGGACCGAACCACAGATACGCAGTATTTT	CATSVPRDRTTDTQYF
TRBV15	TRBJ1-3	-	-	TGTGCCACCGGGCAGGGCTCTGGAAACACCATATATTTT	CATGQGSGNTIYF
TRBV15	TRBJ2-7	TRBD2	-	TGTGCCACCAGCAGTGTGGGGGGGTCTTCCTACGAGCAGTACTTC	CATSSVGGSSYEQYF
TRBV4-2	TRBJ2-7	TRBD1	many	TGTGCCAGCAGCCAAGATAGGGGGCCCCCCTACGAGCAGTACTTC	CASSQDRGPPYEQYF
TRBV15	TRBJ1-2	-	-	TGTGCCACCAGCAGAGATCCCGGAAACTATGGCTACACCTTC	CATSRDPGNYGYTF
TRBV5-6	TRBJ1-3	-	-	TGTGCCAGTGATGGGACTAGAAGAAACACCATATATTTT	CASDGTRRNTIYF
TRBV15	TRBJ2-7	TRBD2	-	TGTGCCACCCGAGGCGCGGGAGGACATCCTTACGAGCAGTACTTC	CATRGAGGHPYEQYF
TRBV15	TRBJ1-1	-	-	TGTGCCACCAGCCGAGGTGTAACAATCGCTGAAGCTTTCTTT	CATSRGVTIAEAFF
TRBV7-6	TRBJ2-2	-	-	TGTGCCAGCAGCTTTTATGGGGGTACCTACTCCGGGGAGCTGTTTTTT	CASSFYGGTYSGELFF
TRBV25-1	TRBJ1-2	TRBD1	-	TGTGCCAGCGGAGGGGACAGGGGATTCTCAGGGGGAGGCTACACCTTC	CASGGDRGFSGGGYTF
TRBV9	TRBJ2-7	-	many	TGTGCCAGCAGCCCCGAGGCGGCTAGCACCTACGAGCAGTACTTC	CASSPEAASTYEQYF
TRBV29-1	TRBJ2-3	TRBD2	-	TGCAGCGTTGAGGCGGGGGTTAGAGATACGCAGTATTTT	CSVEAGVRDTQYF
TRBV7-2	TRBJ2-7	-	-	TGTGCCAGCAGCCGGGACACCGGGGGTTTCGAGCAGTACTTC	CASSRDTGGFEQYF
TRBV27	TRBJ2-5	-	-	TGTGCCAGCAGTTTATTCACGGGGCGCTTAGAGACCCAGTACTTC	CASSLFTGRLETQYF
TRBV2	TRBJ1-6	-	once	TGTGCCAGCAGTGACAGTAATTCACCCCTCCACTTT	CASSDSNSPLHF
TRBV6-1	TRBJ1-2	-	-	TGTGCCAGCAGTGAAGGCCAGGAGAGAGAGGGCTACACCTTC	CASSEGQEREGYTF
TRBV12-3/TRBV12-4	TRBJ2-2	TRBD2	-	TGTGCCAGCAGTTTCCCGGGGGGAGAAACCGGGGAGCTGTTTTTT	CASSFPGGETGELFF
TRBV20-1	TRBJ1-1	TRBD1	few	TGCAGTGCTGGGGTAGGGGGCATGAACACTGAAGCTTTCTTT	CSAGVGGMNTEAFF
TRBV5-1	TRBJ2-3	-	-	TGCGCCAGCAGCTTGGAGCCGGGACTCCTCACAGATACGCAGTATTTT	CASSLEPGLLTDTQYF